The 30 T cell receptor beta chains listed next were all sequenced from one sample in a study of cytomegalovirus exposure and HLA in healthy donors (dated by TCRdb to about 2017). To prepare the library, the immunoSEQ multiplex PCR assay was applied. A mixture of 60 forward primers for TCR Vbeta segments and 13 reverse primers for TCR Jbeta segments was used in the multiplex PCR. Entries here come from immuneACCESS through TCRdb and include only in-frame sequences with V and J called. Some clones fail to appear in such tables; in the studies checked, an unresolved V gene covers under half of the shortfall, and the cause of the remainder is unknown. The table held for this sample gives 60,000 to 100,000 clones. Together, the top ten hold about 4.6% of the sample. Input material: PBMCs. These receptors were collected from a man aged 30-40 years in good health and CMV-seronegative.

The CDR3 here is CASSIDRGLGKLFF. The CDR3 DNA reads as TGTGCCAGTAGTATAGACAGGGGGCTCGGAAAACTGTTTTTT. This sequence joins TRBV19 and TRBJ1-4; 8 bases are shared with TRBD1. V dropped 0 bases and J dropped 10; count of bases not matched to a gene: 4. The CDR3 spans 14 residues. The germline CDR1 and CDR2 sequences are LNHDA and SQIVND (reference sequence).

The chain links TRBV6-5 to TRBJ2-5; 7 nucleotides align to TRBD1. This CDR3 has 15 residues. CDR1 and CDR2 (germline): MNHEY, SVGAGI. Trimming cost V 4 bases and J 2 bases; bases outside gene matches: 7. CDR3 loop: CASSFQGVGQETQYF. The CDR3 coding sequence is TGTGCCAGCAGTTTCCAGGGGGTAGGGCAAGAGACCCAGTACTTC.

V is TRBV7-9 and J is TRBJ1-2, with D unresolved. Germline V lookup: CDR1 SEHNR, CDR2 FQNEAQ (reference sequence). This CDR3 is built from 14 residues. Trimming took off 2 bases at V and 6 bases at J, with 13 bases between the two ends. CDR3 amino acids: CASSLSSGADGYTF. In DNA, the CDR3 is TGTGCCAGCAGCTTAAGTTCGGGAGCGGATGGCTACACCTTC.

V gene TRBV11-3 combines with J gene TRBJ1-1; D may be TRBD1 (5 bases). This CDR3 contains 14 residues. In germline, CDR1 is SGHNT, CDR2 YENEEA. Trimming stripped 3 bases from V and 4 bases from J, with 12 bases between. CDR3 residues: CASSLGPGLTEAFF. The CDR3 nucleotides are TGTGCCAGCAGCTTGGGGCCGGGACTCACTGAAGCTTTCTTT.

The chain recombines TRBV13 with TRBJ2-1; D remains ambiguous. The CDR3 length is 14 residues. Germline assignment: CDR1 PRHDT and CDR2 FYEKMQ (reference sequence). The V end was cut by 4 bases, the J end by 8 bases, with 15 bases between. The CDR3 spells CASSSSERGDEQFF. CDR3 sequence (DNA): TGTGCCAGCAGCTCCTCGGAACGCGGCGATGAGCAGTTCTTC.

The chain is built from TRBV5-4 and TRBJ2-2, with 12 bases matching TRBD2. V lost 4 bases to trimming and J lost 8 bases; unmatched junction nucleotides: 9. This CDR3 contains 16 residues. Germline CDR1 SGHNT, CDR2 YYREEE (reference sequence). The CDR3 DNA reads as TGTGCCAGCAGCCTATCTAGCGGGAGGGCCCCAGGGGAGCTGTTTTTT. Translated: CASSLSSGRAPGELFF. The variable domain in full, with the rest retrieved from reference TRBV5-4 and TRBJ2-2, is ETGVTQSPTHLIKTRGQQVTLRCSSQSGHNTVSWYQQALGQGPQFIFQYYREEENGRGNFPPRFSGLQFPNYSSELNVNALELDDSALYLCASSLSSGRAPGELFFGEGSRLTVL.

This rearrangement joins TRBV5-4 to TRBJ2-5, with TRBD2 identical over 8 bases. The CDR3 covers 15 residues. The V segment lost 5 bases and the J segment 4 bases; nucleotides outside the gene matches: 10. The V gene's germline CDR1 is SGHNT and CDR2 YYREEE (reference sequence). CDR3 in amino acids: CASRVLGGARETQYF. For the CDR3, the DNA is TGTGCCAGCAGGGTGCTCGGGGGGGCCAGAGAGACCCAGTACTTC.

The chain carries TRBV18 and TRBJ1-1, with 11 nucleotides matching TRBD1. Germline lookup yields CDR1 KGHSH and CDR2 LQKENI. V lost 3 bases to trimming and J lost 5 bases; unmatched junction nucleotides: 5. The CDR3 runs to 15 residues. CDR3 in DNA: TGTGCCAGCTCACCTCGGGGACAGGGGGTAACTGAAGCTTTCTTT. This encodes CASSPRGQGVTEAFF. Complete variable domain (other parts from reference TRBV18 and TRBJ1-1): NAGVMQNPRHLVRRRGQEARLRCSPMKGHSHVYWYRQLPEEGLKFMVYLQKENIIDESGMPKERFSAEFPKEGPSILRIQQVVRGDSAAYFCASSPRGQGVTEAFFGQGTRLTVV.

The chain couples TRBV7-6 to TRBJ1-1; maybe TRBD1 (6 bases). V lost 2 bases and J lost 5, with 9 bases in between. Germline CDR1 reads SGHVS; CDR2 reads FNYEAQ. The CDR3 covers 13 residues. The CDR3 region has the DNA TGTGCCAGCAGCTTAACCGGGACAACTGAAGCTTTCTTT. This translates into CASSLTGTTEAFF.

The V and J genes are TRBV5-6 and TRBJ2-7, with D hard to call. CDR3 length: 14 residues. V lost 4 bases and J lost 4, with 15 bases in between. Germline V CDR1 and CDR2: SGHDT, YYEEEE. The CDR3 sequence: CASSRRVPPYEQYF. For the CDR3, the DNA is TGTGCCAGCAGCCGCCGAGTGCCTCCTTACGAGCAGTACTTC.

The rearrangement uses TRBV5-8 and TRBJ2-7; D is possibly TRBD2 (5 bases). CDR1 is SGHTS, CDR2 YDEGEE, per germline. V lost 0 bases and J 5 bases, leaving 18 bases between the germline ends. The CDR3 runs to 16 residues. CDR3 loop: CASSLAISGSGNEQYF. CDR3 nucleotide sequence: TGTGCCAGCAGCTTGGCCATATCGGGGTCAGGAAACGAGCAGTACTTC.

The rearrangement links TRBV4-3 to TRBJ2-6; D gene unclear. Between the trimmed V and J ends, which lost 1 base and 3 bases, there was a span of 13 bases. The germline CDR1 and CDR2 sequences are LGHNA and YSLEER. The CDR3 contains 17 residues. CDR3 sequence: CASSQGEAPIGANVLTF. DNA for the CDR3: TGCGCCAGCAGCCAAGGAGAGGCCCCTATTGGGGCCAACGTCCTGACTTTC.

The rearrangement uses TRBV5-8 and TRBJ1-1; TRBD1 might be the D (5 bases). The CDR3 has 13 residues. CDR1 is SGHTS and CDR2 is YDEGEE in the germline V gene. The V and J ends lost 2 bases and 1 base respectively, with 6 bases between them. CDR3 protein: CASSFDRNTEAFF. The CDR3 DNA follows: TGTGCCAGCAGCTTCGACAGGAACACTGAAGCTTTCTTT.

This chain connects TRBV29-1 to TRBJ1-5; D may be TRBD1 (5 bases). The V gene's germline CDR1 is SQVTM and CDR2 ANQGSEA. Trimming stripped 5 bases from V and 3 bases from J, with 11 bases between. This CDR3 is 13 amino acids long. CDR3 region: CSVTQGYNQPQHF. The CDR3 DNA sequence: TGCAGCGTTACCCAGGGTTACAATCAGCCCCAGCATTTT.

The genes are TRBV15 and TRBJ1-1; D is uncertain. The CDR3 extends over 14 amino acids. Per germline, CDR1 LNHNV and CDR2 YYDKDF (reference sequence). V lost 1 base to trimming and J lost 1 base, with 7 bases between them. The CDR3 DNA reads TGTGCCACCAGCAGAGCCGGGTCGAACACTGAAGCTTTCTTT. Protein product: CATSRAGSNTEAFF. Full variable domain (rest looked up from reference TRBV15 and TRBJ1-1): DAMVIQNPRYQVTQFGKPVTLSCSQTLNHNVMYWYQQKSSQAPKLLFHYYDKDFNNEADTPDNFQSRRPNTSFCFLDIRSPGLGDTAMYLCATSRAGSNTEAFFGQGTRLTVV.

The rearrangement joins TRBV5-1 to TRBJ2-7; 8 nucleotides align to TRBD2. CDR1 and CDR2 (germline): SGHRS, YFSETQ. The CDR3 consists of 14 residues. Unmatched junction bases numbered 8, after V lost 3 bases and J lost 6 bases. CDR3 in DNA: TGCGCCAGCAGCTCAAGCGGGAGCACTGCCGAGCAGTACTTC. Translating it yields CASSSSGSTAEQYF.

CDR3 sequence reads: CASSVLPQLGLSYEQYF. The DNA of the CDR3 is TGTGCCAGCAGCGTATTACCCCAACTAGGTCTCTCCTACGAGCAGTACTTC. V and J are TRBV9 and TRBJ2-7, with a possible D match to TRBD2 (5 bases). Germline-derived CDR1 and CDR2 are SGDLS and YYNGEE. Trimming shortened V by 1 base and J by 0 bases, and 17 bases separated the two germline ends. This CDR3 comprises 17 residues.

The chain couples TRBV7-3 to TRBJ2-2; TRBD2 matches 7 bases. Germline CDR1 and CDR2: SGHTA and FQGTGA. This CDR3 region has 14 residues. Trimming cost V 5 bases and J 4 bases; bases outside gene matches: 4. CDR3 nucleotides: TGTGCCAGCAGCCCCCCGGGGGGCACCGGGGAGCTGTTTTTT. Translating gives CASSPPGGTGELFF.

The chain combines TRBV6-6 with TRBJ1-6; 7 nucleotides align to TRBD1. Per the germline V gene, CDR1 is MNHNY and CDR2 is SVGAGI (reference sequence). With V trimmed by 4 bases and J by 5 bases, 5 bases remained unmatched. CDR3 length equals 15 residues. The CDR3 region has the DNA TGTGCCAGCAGTTCCATCGGGACAGATAATTCACCCCTCCACTTT. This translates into CASSSIGTDNSPLHF.

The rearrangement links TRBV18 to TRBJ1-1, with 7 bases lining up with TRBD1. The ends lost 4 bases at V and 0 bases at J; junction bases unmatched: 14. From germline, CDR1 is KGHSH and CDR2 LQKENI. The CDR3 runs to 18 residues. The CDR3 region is CASSRTLLDRTMNTEAFF. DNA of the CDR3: TGTGCCAGCTCACGCACGCTTTTGGACAGGACCATGAACACTGAAGCTTTCTTT.

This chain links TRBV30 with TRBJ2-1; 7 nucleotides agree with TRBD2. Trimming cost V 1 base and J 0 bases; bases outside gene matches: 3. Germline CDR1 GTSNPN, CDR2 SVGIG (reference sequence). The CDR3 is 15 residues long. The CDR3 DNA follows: TGTGCCTGGAGTGAGACTAGCCTCTCCTACAATGAGCAGTTCTTC. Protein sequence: CAWSETSLSYNEQFF.

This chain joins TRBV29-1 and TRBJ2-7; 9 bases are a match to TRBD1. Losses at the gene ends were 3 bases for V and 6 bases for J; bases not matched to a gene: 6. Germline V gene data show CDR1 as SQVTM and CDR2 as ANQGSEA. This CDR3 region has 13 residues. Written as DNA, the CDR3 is TGCAGCGTTGATTGGGGGACAGGGCGCGAGCAGTACTTC. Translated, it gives CSVDWGTGREQYF.

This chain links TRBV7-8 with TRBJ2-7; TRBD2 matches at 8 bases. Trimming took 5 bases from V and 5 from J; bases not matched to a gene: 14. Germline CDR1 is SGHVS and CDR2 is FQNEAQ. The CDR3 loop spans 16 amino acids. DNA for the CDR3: TGTGCCAGCAGCCTGCCAACAAGCGGGGGAACCCACGAGCAGTACTTC. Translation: CASSLPTSGGTHEQYF.

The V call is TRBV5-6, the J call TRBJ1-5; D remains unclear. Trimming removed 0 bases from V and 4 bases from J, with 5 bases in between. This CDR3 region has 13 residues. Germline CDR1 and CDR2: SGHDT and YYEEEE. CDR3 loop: CASSLDGNQPQHF. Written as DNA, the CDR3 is TGTGCCAGCAGCTTGGACGGGAATCAGCCCCAGCATTTT.

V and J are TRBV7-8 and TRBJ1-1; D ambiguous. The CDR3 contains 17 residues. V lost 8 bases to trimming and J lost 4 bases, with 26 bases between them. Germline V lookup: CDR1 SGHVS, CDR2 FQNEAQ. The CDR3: CASVLLPGLSRGTEAFF. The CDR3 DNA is TGTGCCAGCGTTTTGCTCCCGGGATTATCCCGAGGCACTGAAGCTTTCTTT.

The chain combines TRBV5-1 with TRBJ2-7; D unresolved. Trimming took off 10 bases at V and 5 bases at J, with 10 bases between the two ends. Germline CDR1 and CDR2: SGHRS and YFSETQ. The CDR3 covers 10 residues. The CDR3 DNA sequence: TGCGCCCAGCGACCAGACGAGCAGTACTTC. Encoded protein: CAQRPDEQYF.

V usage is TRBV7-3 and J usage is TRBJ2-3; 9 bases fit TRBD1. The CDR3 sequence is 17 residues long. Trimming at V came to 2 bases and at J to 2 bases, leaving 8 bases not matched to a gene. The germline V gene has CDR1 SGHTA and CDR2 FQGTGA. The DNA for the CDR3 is TGTGCCAGCAGCTTACAGTCGGGACAGGGTCACACAGATACGCAGTATTTT. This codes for CASSLQSGQGHTDTQYF.

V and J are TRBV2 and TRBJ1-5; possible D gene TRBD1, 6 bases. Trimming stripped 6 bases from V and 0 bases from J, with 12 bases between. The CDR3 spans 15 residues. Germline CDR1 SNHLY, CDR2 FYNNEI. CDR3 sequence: CASSRDTNSNQPQHF. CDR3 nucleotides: TGTGCCAGCAGCCGGGACACGAATAGCAATCAGCCCCAGCATTTT.

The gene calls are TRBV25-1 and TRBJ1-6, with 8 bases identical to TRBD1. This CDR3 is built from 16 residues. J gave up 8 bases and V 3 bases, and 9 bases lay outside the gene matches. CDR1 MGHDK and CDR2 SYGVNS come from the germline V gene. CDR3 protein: CASSDIRAGGHSPLHF. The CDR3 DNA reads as TGTGCCAGCAGTGATATTAGGGCAGGGGGCCATTCACCCCTCCACTTT.

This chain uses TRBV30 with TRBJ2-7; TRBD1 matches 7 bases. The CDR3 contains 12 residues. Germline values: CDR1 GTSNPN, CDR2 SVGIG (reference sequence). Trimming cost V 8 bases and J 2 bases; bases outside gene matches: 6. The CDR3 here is CALGQVTYEQYF. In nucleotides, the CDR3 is TGTGCCCTAGGACAGGTAACCTACGAGCAGTACTTC.